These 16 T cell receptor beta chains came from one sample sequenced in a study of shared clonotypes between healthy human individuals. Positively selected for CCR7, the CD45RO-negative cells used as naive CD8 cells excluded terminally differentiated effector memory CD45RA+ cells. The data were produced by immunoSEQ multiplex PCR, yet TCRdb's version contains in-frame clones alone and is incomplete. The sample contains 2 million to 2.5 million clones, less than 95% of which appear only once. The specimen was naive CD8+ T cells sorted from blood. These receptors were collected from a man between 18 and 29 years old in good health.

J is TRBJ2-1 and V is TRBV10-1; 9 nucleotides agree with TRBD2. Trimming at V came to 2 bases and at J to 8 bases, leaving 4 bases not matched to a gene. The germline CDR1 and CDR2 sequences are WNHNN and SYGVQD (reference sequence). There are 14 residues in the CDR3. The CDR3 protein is CASSEAGGIDEQFF. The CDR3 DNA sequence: TGCGCCAGCAGTGAGGCGGGAGGGATCGATGAGCAGTTCTTC.

CDR3 DNA: TGTGCCAGCAGTTTCGCTAAGGCCCCGAGTCGCGAGCAGTACTTC. Translated: CASSFAKAPSREQYF. V usage is TRBV27 and J usage is TRBJ2-7; D remains unclear. The CDR3 is 15 residues long. The V end lost 3 bases, the J end lost 6 bases, and 18 bases lay between the germline ends. Looked up from germline, CDR1 is MNHEY and CDR2 is SMNVEV (reference sequence).

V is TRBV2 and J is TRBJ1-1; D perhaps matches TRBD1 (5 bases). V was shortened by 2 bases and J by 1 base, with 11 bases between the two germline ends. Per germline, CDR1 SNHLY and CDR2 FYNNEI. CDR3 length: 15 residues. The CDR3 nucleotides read TGTGCCAGCAGTGAACACACCGGGGGGAACACTGAAGCTTTCTTT. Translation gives CASSEHTGGNTEAFF. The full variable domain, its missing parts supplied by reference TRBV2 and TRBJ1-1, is EPEVTQTPSHQVTQMGQEVILRCVPISNHLYFYWYRQILGQKVEFLVSFYNNEISEKSEIFDDQFSVERPDGSNFTLKIRSTKLEDSAMYFCASSEHTGGNTEAFFGQGTRLTVV.

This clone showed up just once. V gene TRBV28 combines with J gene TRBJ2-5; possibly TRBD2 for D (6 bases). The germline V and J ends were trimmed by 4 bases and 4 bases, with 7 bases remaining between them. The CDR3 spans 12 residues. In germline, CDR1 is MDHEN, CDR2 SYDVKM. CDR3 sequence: CASSYGGETQYF. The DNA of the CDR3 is TGTGCCAGCAGTTACGGGGGAGAGACCCAGTACTTC.

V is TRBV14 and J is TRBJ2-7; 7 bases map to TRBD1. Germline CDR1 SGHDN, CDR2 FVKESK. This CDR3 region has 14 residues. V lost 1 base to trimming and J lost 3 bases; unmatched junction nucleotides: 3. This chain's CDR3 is CASSQGTGVYEQYF. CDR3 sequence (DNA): TGTGCCAGCAGCCAAGGTACAGGGGTCTACGAGCAGTACTTC.

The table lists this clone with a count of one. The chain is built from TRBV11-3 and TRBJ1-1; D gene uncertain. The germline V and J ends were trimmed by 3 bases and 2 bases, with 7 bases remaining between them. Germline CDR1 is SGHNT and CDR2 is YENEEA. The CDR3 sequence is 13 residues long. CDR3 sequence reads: CASSFLPNTEAFF. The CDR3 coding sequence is TGTGCCAGCAGCTTTTTACCTAACACTGAAGCTTTCTTT.

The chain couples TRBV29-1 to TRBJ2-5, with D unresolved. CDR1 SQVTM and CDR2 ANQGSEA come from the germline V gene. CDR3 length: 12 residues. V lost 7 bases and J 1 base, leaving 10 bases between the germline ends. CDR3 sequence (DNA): TGCAGCGCCTACAAAGGCCAAGAGACCCAGTACTTC. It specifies CSAYKGQETQYF.

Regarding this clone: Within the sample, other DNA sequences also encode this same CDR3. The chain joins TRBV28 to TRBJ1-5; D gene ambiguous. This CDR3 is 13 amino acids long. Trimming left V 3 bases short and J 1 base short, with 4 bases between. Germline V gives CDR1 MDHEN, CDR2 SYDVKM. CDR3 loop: CASSFDSNQPQHF. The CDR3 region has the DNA TGTGCCAGCAGTTTTGACAGCAATCAGCCCCAGCATTTT. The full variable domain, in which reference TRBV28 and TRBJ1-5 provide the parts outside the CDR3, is DVKVTQSSRYLVKRTGEKVFLECVQDMDHENMFWYRQDPGLGLRLIYFSYDVKMKEKGDIPEGYSVSREKKERFSLILESASTNQTSMYLCASSFDSNQPQHFGDGTRLSIL.

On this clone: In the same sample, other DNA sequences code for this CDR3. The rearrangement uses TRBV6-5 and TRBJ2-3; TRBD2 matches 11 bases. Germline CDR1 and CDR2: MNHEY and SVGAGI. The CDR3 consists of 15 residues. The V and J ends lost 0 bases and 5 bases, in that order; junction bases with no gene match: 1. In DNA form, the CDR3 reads TGTGCCAGCAGTTACTCGGGGACTAGCGGAGATACGCAGTATTTT. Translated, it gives CASSYSGTSGDTQYF.

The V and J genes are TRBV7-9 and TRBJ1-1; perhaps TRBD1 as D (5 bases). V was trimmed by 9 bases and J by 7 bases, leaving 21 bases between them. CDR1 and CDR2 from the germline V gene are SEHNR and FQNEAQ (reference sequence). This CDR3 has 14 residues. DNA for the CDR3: TGTGCCAGTCCCCGGGGGGGGGAAGTGGATGAAGCTTTCTTT. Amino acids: CASPRGGEVDEAFF.

The CDR3 region is CASSFGTVANYGYTF. CDR3 coding DNA: TGTGCCAGCAGCTTTGGAACAGTTGCTAACTATGGCTACACCTTC. The V and J genes are TRBV5-6 and TRBJ1-2, with D hard to call. Germline CDR1 is SGHDT and CDR2 is YYEEEE. The CDR3 consists of 15 residues. Deletions cut 2 bases from V and 0 bases from J, with 11 bases between.

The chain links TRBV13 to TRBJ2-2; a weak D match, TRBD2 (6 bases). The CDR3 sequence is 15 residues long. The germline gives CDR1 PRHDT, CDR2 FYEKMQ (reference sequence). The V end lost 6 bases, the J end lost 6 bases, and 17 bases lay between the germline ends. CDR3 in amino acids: CASRHKGGAAGELFF. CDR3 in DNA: TGTGCCAGCAGACATAAGGGAGGAGCGGCCGGGGAGCTGTTTTTT.

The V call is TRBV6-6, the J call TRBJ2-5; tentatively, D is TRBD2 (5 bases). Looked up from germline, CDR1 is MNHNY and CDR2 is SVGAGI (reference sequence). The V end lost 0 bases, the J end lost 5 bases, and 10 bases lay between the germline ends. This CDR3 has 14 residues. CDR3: CASSYSPGEETQYF. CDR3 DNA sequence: TGTGCCAGCAGTTACTCACCCGGGGAGGAGACCCAGTACTTC.

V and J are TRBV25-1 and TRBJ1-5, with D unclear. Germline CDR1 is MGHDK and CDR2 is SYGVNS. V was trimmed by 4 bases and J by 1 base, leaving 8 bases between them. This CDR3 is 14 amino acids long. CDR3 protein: CASSGHFSNQPQHF. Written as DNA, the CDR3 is TGTGCCAGCAGTGGTCATTTCAGCAATCAGCCCCAGCATTTT.

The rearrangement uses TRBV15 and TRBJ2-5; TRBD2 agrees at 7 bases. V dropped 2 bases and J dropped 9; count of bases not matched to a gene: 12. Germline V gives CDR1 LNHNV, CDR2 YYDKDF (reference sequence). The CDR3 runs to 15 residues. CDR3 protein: CATSRSGEGQGSQYF. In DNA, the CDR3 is TGTGCCACCAGCAGAAGCGGGGAGGGTCAAGGGTCCCAGTACTTC.

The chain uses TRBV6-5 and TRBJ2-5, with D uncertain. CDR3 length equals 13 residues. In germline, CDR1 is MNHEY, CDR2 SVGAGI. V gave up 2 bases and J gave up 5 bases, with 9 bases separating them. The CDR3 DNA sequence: TGTGCCAGCAGTTACCCCCCCGGGGAGACCCAGTACTTC. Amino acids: CASSYPPGETQYF.